The 30 T cell receptor beta chains in this list originate from one sample, sequenced in a study of cytomegalovirus exposure and HLA in healthy donors. Vbeta (60) and Jbeta (13) primers were used in the PCR. Some clones are missing from TCRdb's copy, which holds only in-frame ones; the method was immunoSEQ multiplex PCR. In the table there are about 120,000 clones, 75% to 90% of which are singletons. Sample: PBMCs. These receptor sequences come from a man aged 35 to 55 in good health and CMV-seronegative.

This chain connects TRBV7-9 to TRBJ1-2, with a tentative D call TRBD1 (6 bases). CDR1 SEHNR and CDR2 FQNEAQ come from the germline V gene (reference sequence). This CDR3 spans 13 amino acids. Trimming removed 6 bases from V and 6 bases from J, with 14 bases in between. In DNA form, the CDR3 reads TGTGCCAGCAGTTCAACAGGGCGGGATGGCTACACCTTC. It is translated as CASSSTGRDGYTF.

V and J are TRBV4-1 and TRBJ1-2; maybe TRBD1 (5 bases). The CDR3 consists of 13 residues. The ends were cut back, 3 bases at V and 8 bases at J, with 13 bases in the middle. Germline V gene data show CDR1 as MGHRA and CDR2 as YSYEKL. In nucleotides, the CDR3 is TGCGCCAGCAGCCAGGGACTGTTAGGGGGCTACACCTTC. As protein: CASSQGLLGGYTF.

The J gene is TRBJ1-1, the V gene TRBV2; 9 nucleotides agree with TRBD1. CDR3 length equals 18 residues. CDR1 is SNHLY and CDR2 is FYNNEI in the germline V gene. Trimming took 6 bases from V and 0 from J; bases not matched to a gene: 14. The CDR3 sequence: CASRGGTGPAHLNTEAFF. CDR3 DNA: TGTGCCAGCAGGGGGGGGACAGGGCCCGCACATTTGAACACTGAAGCTTTCTTT. Filled out from reference TRBV2 and TRBJ1-1, the complete variable domain reads EPEVTQTPSHQVTQMGQEVILRCVPISNHLYFYWYRQILGQKVEFLVSFYNNEISEKSEIFDDQFSVERPDGSNFTLKIRSTKLEDSAMYFCASRGGTGPAHLNTEAFFGQGTRLTVV.

This chain connects TRBV7-2 to TRBJ1-4, with 8 bases identical to TRBD1. Per the germline V gene, CDR1 is SGHTA and CDR2 is FQGNSA. J gave up 7 bases and V 5 bases, and 6 bases lay outside the gene matches. The CDR3 is made up of 14 amino acids. The CDR3 DNA is TGTGCCAGCAGCGCGTTGACAGGGGTTGAAAAACTGTTTTTT. Translating it yields CASSALTGVEKLFF.

J is TRBJ1-1 and V is TRBV19; no firm D call. CDR1 and CDR2 (germline): LNHDA, SQIVND (reference sequence). This CDR3 is 13 amino acids long. The ends were cut back, 1 base at V and 1 base at J, with 4 bases in the middle. This chain's CDR3 is CASSIGQNTEAFF. CDR3 coding DNA: TGTGCCAGTAGTATAGGGCAGAACACTGAAGCTTTCTTT.

The V and J genes are TRBV19 and TRBJ1-5; unclear D gene. Germline V gives CDR1 LNHDA, CDR2 SQIVND (reference sequence). This CDR3 contains 14 residues. Trimming stripped 2 bases from V and 0 bases from J, with 5 bases between. CDR3 amino acids: CASSITDSNQPQHF. Written as DNA, the CDR3 is TGTGCCAGTAGTATAACAGATAGCAATCAGCCCCAGCATTTT.

The rearrangement uses TRBV9 and TRBJ2-1; D may be TRBD1 (5 bases). The V gene's germline CDR1 is SGDLS and CDR2 YYNGEE. V was shortened by 4 bases and J by 5 bases, with 16 bases between the two germline ends. CDR3 length equals 15 residues. The CDR3 loop is CASSPRPGYHNEQFF. DNA for the CDR3: TGTGCCAGCAGCCCTCGCCCAGGGTACCACAATGAGCAGTTCTTC.

This clone has only one observation. The rearrangement uses TRBV2 and TRBJ2-1, with D hard to call. The CDR3 is made up of 11 amino acids. V was pared by 3 bases and J by 7 bases, with 4 bases between. Germline V gives CDR1 SNHLY, CDR2 FYNNEI. CDR3 protein: CASSDRNEQFF. CDR3 bases: TGTGCCAGCAGTGACAGGAATGAGCAGTTCTTC.

J is TRBJ2-4 and V is TRBV5-1; the match to TRBD2 covers 15 bases. With 5 bases clipped from V and 4 bases from J, the junction kept 4 bases outside the gene matches. This CDR3 contains 16 residues. Germline V gives CDR1 SGHRS, CDR2 YFSETQ. CDR3 in DNA: TGCGCCAGCAGTCCCGGGACTAGCGGGGGGAAAAACATTCAGTACTTC. It codes for CASSPGTSGGKNIQYF.

This clone was seen only a few times. The chain links TRBV5-1 to TRBJ1-4; D is unresolved. Germline lookup yields CDR1 SGHRS and CDR2 YFSETQ. The CDR3 extends over 13 amino acids. Trimming pared 7 bases from V and 8 bases from J, leaving 15 bases between. CDR3 coding DNA: TGCGCCAGCTCCCTAGAGCTAAAAGAAAAACTGTTTTTT. Translating gives CASSLELKEKLFF.

The V and J genes are TRBV6-5 and TRBJ1-2; 9 nucleotides align to TRBD1. The CDR3 totals 16 residues. The V gene end was trimmed by 1 base and the J gene end by 4 bases; junction bases not matched to a gene: 7. Germline V gives CDR1 MNHEY, CDR2 SVGAGI. Here the CDR3 DNA reads TGTGCCAGCAGTTACTTCCGACAGGGGGGGGGCTATGGCTACACCTTC. This translates into CASSYFRQGGGYGYTF.

The V and J genes are TRBV27 and TRBJ2-7; D might be TRBD2 (7 bases). Germline lookup yields CDR1 MNHEY and CDR2 SMNVEV (reference sequence). The CDR3 loop spans 15 amino acids. V was cut by 8 bases and J by 5 bases, with 22 bases left in between. The CDR3 DNA sequence: TGTGCCAGCGGACCGGTGGAGGGGGGGCGCCACGAGCAGTACTTC. It codes for CASGPVEGGRHEQYF.

This clone was picked up one time. The chain couples TRBV28 to TRBJ2-7, with TRBD1 as a possible D gene (5 bases). The V end was cut by 5 bases, the J end by 1 base, with 18 bases between. The CDR3 is 16 residues long. Germline loops: CDR1 MDHEN, CDR2 SYDVKM. The CDR3 DNA sequence: TGTGCCAGCAGTCCCCCCGGCAGGGCGATTTCCTACGAGCAGTACTTC. This sequence encodes CASSPPGRAISYEQYF.

The chain links TRBV18 to TRBJ1-2; D is uncertain. Germline-derived CDR1 and CDR2 are KGHSH and LQKENI. The CDR3 has 13 residues. Deletions cut 2 bases from V and 2 bases from J, with 6 bases between. In nucleotides, the CDR3 is TGTGCCAGCTCACCAGACGGGAACTATGGCTACACCTTC. It is translated as CASSPDGNYGYTF.

V and J are TRBV5-4 and TRBJ2-1; D is undetermined. Trimming removed 5 bases from V and 0 bases from J, with 15 bases in between. Germline-derived CDR1 and CDR2 are SGHNT and YYREEE (reference sequence). This CDR3 is 16 amino acids long. CDR3: CASSLSPDISYNEQFF. For the CDR3, the DNA is TGTGCCAGCAGTCTCAGCCCAGACATCTCCTACAATGAGCAGTTCTTC.

The V call is TRBV30, the J call TRBJ2-7, with 8 bases lining up with TRBD2. CDR3 length: 14 residues. The V gene's germline CDR1 is GTSNPN and CDR2 SVGIG (reference sequence). V was clipped by 1 base and J by 2 bases; unmatched bases: 4. CDR3 nucleotides: TGTGCCTGGAGTGGAGGAGCGGGGGCCTACGAGCAGTACTTC. It is translated as CAWSGGAGAYEQYF.

The chain carries TRBV4-1 and TRBJ2-7, with TRBD2 identical over 9 bases. CDR1 and CDR2 (germline): MGHRA, YSYEKL. The CDR3 is 17 residues long. Trimming removed 0 bases from V and 2 bases from J; junction bases left unmatched: 8. CDR3 residues: CASSQEMRAGGPYEQYF. The CDR3 DNA is TGCGCCAGCAGCCAAGAGATGAGAGCGGGGGGCCCCTACGAGCAGTACTTC.

V gene TRBV7-9 combines with J gene TRBJ1-1; D is ambiguous. The CDR3 consists of 17 residues. V was pared by 1 base and J by 1 base, with 16 bases between. Germline CDR1 SEHNR, CDR2 FQNEAQ (reference sequence). CDR3 protein: CASSLGFSGGKNTEAFF. CDR3 DNA sequence: TGTGCCAGCAGCTTAGGTTTTTCAGGCGGGAAGAACACTGAAGCTTTCTTT.

This clone came up once. The rearrangement links TRBV10-3 to TRBJ1-1; D possibly corresponds to TRBD1 (6 bases). Germline V gene data show CDR1 as ENHRY and CDR2 as SYGVKD. Trimming took off 7 bases at V and 0 bases at J, with 9 bases between the two ends. The CDR3 is 13 amino acids. This chain's CDR3 is CAIKDRMNTEAFF. In nucleotides, the CDR3 is TGTGCCATCAAGGACAGAATGAACACTGAAGCTTTCTTT.

The chain is built from TRBV19 and TRBJ2-2; D is perhaps TRBD2 (5 bases). Deletions cut 7 bases from V and 3 bases from J, with 15 bases between. The CDR3 has 15 amino acids. Germline V gene sequence: CDR1 LNHDA, CDR2 SQIVND (reference sequence). The CDR3 loop is CASNLRTGYTGELFF. CDR3 sequence (DNA): TGTGCCAGTAACCTTCGAACGGGATACACCGGGGAGCTGTTTTTT.

The chain uses TRBV14 and TRBJ1-1, with TRBD1 matching over 8 bases. The CDR3 runs 16 residues. The junction had 5 bases not matched to a gene; V was cut back by 1 base and J by 1 base. Germline loops: CDR1 SGHDN, CDR2 FVKESK. The CDR3 DNA is TGTGCCAGCAGCCAAGTCAGGGGGCGGGGGAACACTGAAGCTTTCTTT. Its protein product is CASSQVRGRGNTEAFF.

V is TRBV27 and J is TRBJ1-2; D is uncertain. The germline V gene encodes CDR1 MNHEY and CDR2 SMNVEV (reference sequence). Trimming shortened V by 6 bases and J by 4 bases, and 18 bases separated the two germline ends. The CDR3 runs to 15 residues. CDR3 in DNA: TGTGCCAGCAGGTTAAATAGCGTGGGCATCTATGGCTACACCTTC. Its translation: CASRLNSVGIYGYTF.

The V call is TRBV9, the J call TRBJ2-3; 12 positions agree with TRBD2. Germline V gene lookup returns CDR1 SGDLS and CDR2 YYNGEE. CDR3 length equals 17 residues. Unmatched junction bases numbered 7, after V lost 3 bases and J lost 2 bases. The CDR3 coding sequence is TGTGCCAGCAGCGACCGGACTAGCGGGGTATACACAGATACGCAGTATTTT. This encodes CASSDRTSGVYTDTQYF. Full variable domain (remainder filled in from reference TRBV9 and TRBJ2-3): DSGVTQTPKHLITATGQRVTLRCSPRSGDLSVYWYQQSLDQGLQFLIQYYNGEERAKGNILERFSAQQFPDLHSELNLSSLELGDSALYFCASSDRTSGVYTDTQYFGPGTRLTVL.

This clone has a handful of counts. The J gene is TRBJ1-6, the V gene TRBV7-2, with 8 bases that match TRBD1. This CDR3 has 15 residues. V was clipped by 3 bases and J by 10 bases; unmatched bases: 8. In germline, CDR1 is SGHTA, CDR2 FQGNSA. The CDR3 sequence is CASSFPAGGGSPLHF. For the CDR3, the DNA is TGTGCCAGCAGCTTCCCGGCAGGGGGCGGCTCACCCCTCCACTTT. Full variable domain (missing parts from reference TRBV7-2 and TRBJ1-6): GAGVSQSPSNKVTEKGKDVELRCDPISGHTALYWYRQSLGQGLEFLIYFQGNSAPDKSGLPSDRFSAERTGGSVSTLTIQRTQQEDSAVYLCASSFPAGGGSPLHFGNGTRLTVT.

The J gene is TRBJ1-2, the V gene TRBV4-1; D is uncertain. The CDR3 has 13 amino acids. CDR1 is MGHRA and CDR2 is YSYEKL in the germline V gene. Trimming shortened V by 0 bases and J by 4 bases, and 6 bases separated the two germline ends. The DNA of the CDR3 is TGCGCCAGCAGCCAAGAGGCCCGCTATGGCTACACCTTC. This gives the protein CASSQEARYGYTF.

This chain joins TRBV5-1 and TRBJ2-7, with 7 bases fitting TRBD1. V dropped 6 bases and J dropped 0; count of bases not matched to a gene: 6. There are 14 residues in the CDR3. Germline lookup yields CDR1 SGHRS and CDR2 YFSETQ. The CDR3 reads CASILQGSSYEQYF. For the CDR3, the DNA is TGCGCCAGCATTTTACAGGGGAGCTCCTACGAGCAGTACTTC.

The chain links TRBV5-4 to TRBJ1-3, with TRBD1 as a possible D gene (6 bases). V was shortened by 3 bases and J by 0 bases, with 13 bases between the two germline ends. CDR3 length equals 16 residues. Germline CDR1 SGHNT, CDR2 YYREEE (reference sequence). CDR3 loop: CASSSGQPLSGNTIYF. CDR3 coding DNA: TGTGCCAGCAGCTCTGGACAGCCCCTCTCTGGAAACACCATATATTTT.

V and J are TRBV2 and TRBJ1-3; unclear D gene. Trimming shortened V by 2 bases and J by 0 bases, and 5 bases separated the two germline ends. This CDR3 region has 14 residues. Germline V gene sequence: CDR1 SNHLY, CDR2 FYNNEI. The CDR3 sequence is CASSELASGNTIYF. The CDR3 DNA is TGTGCCAGCAGTGAATTAGCCTCTGGAAACACCATATATTTT.

Notes on this clone: Other nucleotide sequences in the sample specify the same CDR3. The CDR3 sequence: CASSPVLNTEAFF. In DNA, the CDR3 is TGCGCCAGCAGCCCCGTATTGAACACTGAAGCTTTCTTT. The chain carries TRBV5-1 and TRBJ1-1, with unresolved D. V shed 4 bases and J shed 0 bases, with 7 bases lying between them. CDR3 length equals 13 residues. CDR1 is SGHRS and CDR2 is YFSETQ in the germline V gene.

This chain connects TRBV5-1 to TRBJ2-2; weak D call: TRBD2 (6 bases). This CDR3 comprises 13 residues. The germline V gene has CDR1 SGHRS and CDR2 YFSETQ. Trimming cost V 2 bases and J 8 bases, with 10 bases left between them. Here the CDR3 reads CASSFPGGGELFF. The DNA for the CDR3 is TGCGCCAGCAGCTTCCCCGGGGGAGGGGAGCTGTTTTTT. Based on the CDR3 plus reference TRBV5-1 and TRBJ2-2, the full variable domain is KAGVTQTPRYLIKTRGQQVTLSCSPISGHRSVSWYQQTPGQGLQFLFEYFSETQRNKGNFPGRFSGRQFSNSRSEMNVSTLELGDSALYLCASSFPGGGELFFGEGSRLTVL.